The 10 T cell receptor beta chains reported below all come from one sample, sequenced in a study of blood T cells in healthy people across ages. A sample-barcoded 5' primer and a J-beta primer mix were used in a second PCR of roughly 7 to 11 cycles. TCRdb ran MiXCR on the 5' RACE reads and lists one entry per CDR3 protein. The data hold some 780,000 distinct CDR3 sequences, with roughly three fifths observed a single time. What was sequenced was blood. The receptors were gathered from a man in his forties or fifties in good health.

The V call is TRBV20-1, the J call TRBJ2-1; 11 bases match TRBD2. V was clipped by 0 bases and J by 7 bases; unmatched bases: 8. The CDR3 consists of 16 residues. Germline V lookup: CDR1 DFQATT, CDR2 SNEGSKA (reference sequence). CDR3 DNA: TGCAGTGCTAGAGATCGAGCTAGCGGGGGGTGGAATGAGCAGTTCTTC. It is translated as CSARDRASGGWNEQFF.

The chain joins TRBV7-2 to TRBJ2-3, with TRBD1 as a possible D gene (5 bases). Deletions cut 1 base from V and 4 bases from J, with 12 bases between. This CDR3 has 15 amino acids. CDR1 and CDR2 from the germline V gene are SGHTA and FQGNSA. CDR3 coding DNA: TGTGCCAGCAGCTTAGGGGCAGGGCGGTCAGATACGCAGTATTTT. This translates into CASSLGAGRSDTQYF.

For the CDR3, the DNA is TGCAGTGCTAGAAGGACAGGGGTGGTCAATCAGCCCCAGCATTTT. Its translation: CSARRTGVVNQPQHF. V and J are TRBV20-1 and TRBJ1-5, with TRBD1 identical over 9 bases. This CDR3 has 15 residues. Germline-derived CDR1 and CDR2 are DFQATT and SNEGSKA (reference sequence). The trim removed 2 bases at V and 3 bases at J, leaving 5 bases unmatched.

The rearrangement links TRBV2 to TRBJ1-1, with 8 bases identical to TRBD1. Per germline, CDR1 SNHLY and CDR2 FYNNEI. J lost 1 base, V lost 2 bases, and 9 bases had no gene match. CDR3 length: 17 residues. The CDR3 DNA reads as TGTGCCAGCAGTGAAAAGCTCCAGGGGGCACAGAACACTGAAGCTTTCTTT. This translates into CASSEKLQGAQNTEAFF. Looking up the rest from reference TRBV2 and TRBJ1-1 gives the full variable domain: EPEVTQTPSHQVTQMGQEVILRCVPISNHLYFYWYRQILGQKVEFLVSFYNNEISEKSEIFDDQFSVERPDGSNFTLKIRSTKLEDSAMYFCASSEKLQGAQNTEAFFGQGTRLTVV.

This chain joins TRBV3-1 and TRBJ2-4; 7 nucleotides match TRBD2. In germline, CDR1 is LGHDT, CDR2 YNNKEL (reference sequence). V gave up 10 bases and J gave up 8 bases; unmatched junction bases: 5. This CDR3 region has 11 residues. The CDR3 DNA is TGTGCCAACGGGGGGTGGGACATTCAGTACTTC. As protein: CANGGWDIQYF. Using reference TRBV3-1 and TRBJ2-4 for the parts outside the CDR3, the full variable domain is DTAVSQTPKYLVTQMGNDKSIKCEQNLGHDTMYWYKQDSKKFLKIMFSYNNKELIINETVPNRFSPKSPDKAHLNLHINSLELGDSAVYFCANGGWDIQYFGAGTRLSVL.

In nucleotides, the CDR3 is TGTGCCAGCAGCGACTCGGGGGACGCCTACAATGAGCAGTTCTTC. Protein product: CASSDSGDAYNEQFF. The J gene is TRBJ2-1, the V gene TRBV11-3; weak D call: TRBD2 (6 bases). The CDR3 consists of 15 residues. The germline V gene encodes CDR1 SGHNT and CDR2 YENEEA. Trimming shortened V by 5 bases and J by 2 bases, and 13 bases separated the two germline ends.

The chain is built from TRBV5-5 and TRBJ2-5; D call uncertain. Germline values: CDR1 SGHKS, CDR2 YYEKEE (reference sequence). The CDR3 has 12 residues. V dropped 0 bases and J dropped 7 bases, with 7 bases sitting between them. The CDR3: CASSLDYGTQYF. CDR3 coding DNA: TGTGCCAGCAGCTTGGACTACGGGACCCAGTACTTC.

J is TRBJ2-4 and V is TRBV28, with D perhaps TRBD1 or TRBD2 (5 bases each). The assigned J gene may be wrong: the sequence end matches TRBJ2-7 better. Germline V CDR1 and CDR2: MDHEN, SYDVKM. CDR3 length: 15 residues. The CDR3 loop is CASSLPLPGRYEQYF. The CDR3 coding sequence is TGTGCCAGCAGTTTGCCCCTTCCGGGACGCTACGAGCAGTACTTC.

This clonotype has more than one count but fewer than ten. This chain connects TRBV7-2 to TRBJ2-3; TRBD2 might be the D (6 bases). The CDR3 covers 13 residues. CDR1 is SGHTA and CDR2 is FQGNSA in the germline V gene. V was cut by 10 bases and J by 3 bases, with 14 bases left in between. Here the CDR3 reads CATGTLHTDTQYF. Written as DNA, the CDR3 is TGTGCCACCGGGACTTTACATACAGATACGCAGTATTTT.

For the CDR3, the DNA is TGTGCCATCAGTGAGTCCGGGGGTGCAGATACGCAGTATTTT. Translated, it gives CAISESGGADTQYF. The chain carries TRBV10-3 and TRBJ2-3; D may be TRBD2 (6 bases). V was shortened by 0 bases and J by 4 bases, with 8 bases between the two germline ends. Germline assignment: CDR1 ENHRY and CDR2 SYGVKD. CDR3 length: 14 residues.